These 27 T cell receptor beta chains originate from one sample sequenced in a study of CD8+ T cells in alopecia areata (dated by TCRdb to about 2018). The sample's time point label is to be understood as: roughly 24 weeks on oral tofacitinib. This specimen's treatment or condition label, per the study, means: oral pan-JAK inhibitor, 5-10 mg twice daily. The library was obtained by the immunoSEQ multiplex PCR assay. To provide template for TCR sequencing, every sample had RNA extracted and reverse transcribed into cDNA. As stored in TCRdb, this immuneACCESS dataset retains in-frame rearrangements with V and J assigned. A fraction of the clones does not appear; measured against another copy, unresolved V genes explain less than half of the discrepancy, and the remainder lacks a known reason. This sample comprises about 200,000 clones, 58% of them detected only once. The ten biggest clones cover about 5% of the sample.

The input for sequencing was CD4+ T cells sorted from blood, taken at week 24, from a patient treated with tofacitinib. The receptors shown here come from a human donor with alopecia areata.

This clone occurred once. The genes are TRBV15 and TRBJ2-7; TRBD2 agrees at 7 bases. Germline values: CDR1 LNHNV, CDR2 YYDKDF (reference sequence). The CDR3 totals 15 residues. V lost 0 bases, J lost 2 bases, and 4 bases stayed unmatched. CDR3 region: CATSRDGRPTYEQYF. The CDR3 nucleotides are TGTGCCACCAGCAGAGACGGGAGGCCTACCTACGAGCAGTACTTC. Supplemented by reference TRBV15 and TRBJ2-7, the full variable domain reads DAMVIQNPRYQVTQFGKPVTLSCSQTLNHNVMYWYQQKSSQAPKLLFHYYDKDFNNEADTPDNFQSRRPNTSFCFLDIRSPGLGDTAMYLCATSRDGRPTYEQYFGPGTRLTVT.

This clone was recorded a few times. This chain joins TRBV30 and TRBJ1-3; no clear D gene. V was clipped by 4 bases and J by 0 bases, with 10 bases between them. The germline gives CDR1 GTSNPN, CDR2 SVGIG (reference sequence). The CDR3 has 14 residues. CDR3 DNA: TGTGCCTGGATGCAGTCCTCCTCTGGAAACACCATATATTTT. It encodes CAWMQSSSGNTIYF. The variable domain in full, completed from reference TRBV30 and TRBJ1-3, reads SQTIHQWPATLVQPVGSPLSLECTVEGTSNPNLYWYRQAAGRGLQLLFYSVGIGQISSEVPQNLSASRPQDRQFILSSKKLLLSDSGFYLCAWMQSSSGNTIYFGEGSWLTVV.

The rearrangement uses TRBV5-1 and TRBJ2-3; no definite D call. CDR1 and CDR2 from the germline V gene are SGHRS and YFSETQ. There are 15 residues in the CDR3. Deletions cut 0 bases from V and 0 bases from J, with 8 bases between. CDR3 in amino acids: CASSLDSPSTDTQYF. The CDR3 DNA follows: TGCGCCAGCAGCTTGGACTCACCCAGCACAGATACGCAGTATTTT.

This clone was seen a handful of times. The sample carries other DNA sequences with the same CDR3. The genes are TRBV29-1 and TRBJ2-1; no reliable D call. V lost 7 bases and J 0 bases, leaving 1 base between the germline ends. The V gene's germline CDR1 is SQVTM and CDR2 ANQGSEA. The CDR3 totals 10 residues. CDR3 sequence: CSGSYNEQFF. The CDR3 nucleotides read TGCAGCGGCTCCTACAATGAGCAGTTCTTC.

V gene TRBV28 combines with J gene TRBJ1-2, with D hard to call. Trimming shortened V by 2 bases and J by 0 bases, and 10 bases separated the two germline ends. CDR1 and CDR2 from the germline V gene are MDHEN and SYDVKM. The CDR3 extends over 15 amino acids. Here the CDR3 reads CASSLVTATNYGYTF. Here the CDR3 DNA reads TGTGCCAGCAGTTTAGTGACCGCAACTAACTATGGCTACACCTTC.

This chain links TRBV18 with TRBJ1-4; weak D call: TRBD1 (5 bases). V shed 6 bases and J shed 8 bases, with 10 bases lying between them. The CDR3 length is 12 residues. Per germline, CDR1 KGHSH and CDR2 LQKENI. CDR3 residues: CASSRDLEKLFF. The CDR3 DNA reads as TGTGCCAGCTCTAGGGACCTGGAAAAACTGTTTTTT.

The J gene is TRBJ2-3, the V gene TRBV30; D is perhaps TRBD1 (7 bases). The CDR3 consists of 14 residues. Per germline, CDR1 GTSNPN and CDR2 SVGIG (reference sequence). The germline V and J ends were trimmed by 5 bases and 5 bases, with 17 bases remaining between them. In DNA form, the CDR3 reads TGTGCCTGGGAGACGCGGCGGGACAGAGATACGCAGTATTTT. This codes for CAWETRRDRDTQYF.

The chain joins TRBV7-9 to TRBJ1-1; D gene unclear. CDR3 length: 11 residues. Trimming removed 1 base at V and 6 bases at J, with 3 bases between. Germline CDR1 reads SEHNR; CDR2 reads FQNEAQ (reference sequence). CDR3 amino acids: CASSLVAEAFF. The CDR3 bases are TGTGCCAGCAGCTTAGTAGCTGAAGCTTTCTTT.

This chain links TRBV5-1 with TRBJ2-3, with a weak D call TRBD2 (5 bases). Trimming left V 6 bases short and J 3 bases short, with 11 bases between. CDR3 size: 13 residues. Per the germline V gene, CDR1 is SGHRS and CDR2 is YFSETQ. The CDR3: CASIAGGTDTQYF. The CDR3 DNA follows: TGCGCCAGCATTGCGGGTGGGACAGATACGCAGTATTTT.

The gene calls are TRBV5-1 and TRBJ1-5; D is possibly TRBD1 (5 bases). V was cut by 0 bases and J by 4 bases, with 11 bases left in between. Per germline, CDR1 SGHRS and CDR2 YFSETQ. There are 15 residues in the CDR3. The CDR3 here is CASSLEGVGNQPQHF. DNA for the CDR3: TGCGCCAGCAGCTTGGAAGGGGTTGGAAATCAGCCCCAGCATTTT.

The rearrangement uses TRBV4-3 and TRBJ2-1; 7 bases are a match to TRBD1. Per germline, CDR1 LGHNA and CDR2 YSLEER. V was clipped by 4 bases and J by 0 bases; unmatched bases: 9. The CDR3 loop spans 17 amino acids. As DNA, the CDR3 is TGCGCCAGCAGCCCAGAGGACAGGCCTAGCTCCTACAATGAGCAGTTCTTC. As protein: CASSPEDRPSSYNEQFF.

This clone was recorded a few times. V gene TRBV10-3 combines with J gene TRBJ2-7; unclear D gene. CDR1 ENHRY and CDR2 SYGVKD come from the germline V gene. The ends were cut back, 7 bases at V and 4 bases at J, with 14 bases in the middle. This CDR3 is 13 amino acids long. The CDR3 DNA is TGTGCCATCACCCCAGGAGAGAGATACGAGCAGTACTTC. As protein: CAITPGERYEQYF.

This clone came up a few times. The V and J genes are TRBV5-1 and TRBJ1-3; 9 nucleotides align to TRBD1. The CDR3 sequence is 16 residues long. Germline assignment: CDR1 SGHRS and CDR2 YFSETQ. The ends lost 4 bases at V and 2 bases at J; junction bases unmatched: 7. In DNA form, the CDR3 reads TGCGCCAGCAGCGAGGCCACAGGGGGCGCTGGAAACACCATATATTTT. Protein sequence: CASSEATGGAGNTIYF.

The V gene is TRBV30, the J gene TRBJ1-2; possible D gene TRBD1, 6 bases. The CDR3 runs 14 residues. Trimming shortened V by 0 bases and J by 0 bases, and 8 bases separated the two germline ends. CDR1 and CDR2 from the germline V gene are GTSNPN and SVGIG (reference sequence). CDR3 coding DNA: TGTGCCTGGAGTGTCAGGGGTACTAACTATGGCTACACCTTC. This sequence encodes CAWSVRGTNYGYTF.

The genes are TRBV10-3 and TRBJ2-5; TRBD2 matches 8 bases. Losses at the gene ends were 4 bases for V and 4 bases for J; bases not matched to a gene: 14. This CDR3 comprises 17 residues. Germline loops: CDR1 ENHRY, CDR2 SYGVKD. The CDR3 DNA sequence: TGTGCCATCAGTGGCGAGGGACTTAGCGGGAAGGGAGAGACCCAGTACTTC. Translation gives CAISGEGLSGKGETQYF.

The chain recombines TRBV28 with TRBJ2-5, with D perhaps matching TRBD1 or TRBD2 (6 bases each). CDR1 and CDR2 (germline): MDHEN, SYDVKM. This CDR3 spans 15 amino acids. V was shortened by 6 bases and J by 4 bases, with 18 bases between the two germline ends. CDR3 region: CASRRRGALGETQYF. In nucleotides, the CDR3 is TGTGCCAGCAGAAGGAGGGGGGCGCTCGGAGAGACCCAGTACTTC.

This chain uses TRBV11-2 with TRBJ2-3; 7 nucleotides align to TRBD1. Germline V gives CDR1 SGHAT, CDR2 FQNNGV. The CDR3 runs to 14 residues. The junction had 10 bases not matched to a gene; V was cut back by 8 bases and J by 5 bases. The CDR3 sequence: CASRRTGGGDTQYF. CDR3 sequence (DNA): TGTGCCAGCCGCCGGACAGGTGGAGGAGATACGCAGTATTTT.

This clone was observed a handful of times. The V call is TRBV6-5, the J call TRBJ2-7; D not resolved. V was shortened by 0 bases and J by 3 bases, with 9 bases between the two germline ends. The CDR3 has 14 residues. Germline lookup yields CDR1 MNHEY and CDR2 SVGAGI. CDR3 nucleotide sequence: TGTGCCAGCAGTTACTCGTTCAGAAACTACGAGCAGTACTTC. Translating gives CASSYSFRNYEQYF.

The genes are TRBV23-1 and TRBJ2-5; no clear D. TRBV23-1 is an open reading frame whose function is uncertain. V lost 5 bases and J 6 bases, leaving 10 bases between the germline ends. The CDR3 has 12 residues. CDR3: CASSRVWKTQYF. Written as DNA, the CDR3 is TGCGCCAGCAGTAGAGTTTGGAAGACCCAGTACTTC.

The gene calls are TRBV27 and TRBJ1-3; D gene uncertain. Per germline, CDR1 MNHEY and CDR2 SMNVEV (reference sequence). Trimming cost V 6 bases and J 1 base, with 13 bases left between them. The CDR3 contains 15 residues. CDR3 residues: CASSRKWGSGNTIYF. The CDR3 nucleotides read TGTGCCAGCAGCAGAAAGTGGGGTTCTGGAAACACCATATATTTT.

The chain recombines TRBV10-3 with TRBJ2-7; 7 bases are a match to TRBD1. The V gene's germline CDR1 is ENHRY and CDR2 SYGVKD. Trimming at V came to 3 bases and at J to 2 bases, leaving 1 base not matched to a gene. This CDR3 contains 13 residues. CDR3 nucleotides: TGTGCCATCAGTGATGGGACAGCCTACGAGCAGTACTTC. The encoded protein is CAISDGTAYEQYF.

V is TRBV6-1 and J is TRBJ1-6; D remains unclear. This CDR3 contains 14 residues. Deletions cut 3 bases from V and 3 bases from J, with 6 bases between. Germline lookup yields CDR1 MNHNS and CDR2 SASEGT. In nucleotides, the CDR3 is TGTGCCAGCAGTGACTTCAACTATAATTCACCCCTCCACTTT. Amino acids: CASSDFNYNSPLHF.

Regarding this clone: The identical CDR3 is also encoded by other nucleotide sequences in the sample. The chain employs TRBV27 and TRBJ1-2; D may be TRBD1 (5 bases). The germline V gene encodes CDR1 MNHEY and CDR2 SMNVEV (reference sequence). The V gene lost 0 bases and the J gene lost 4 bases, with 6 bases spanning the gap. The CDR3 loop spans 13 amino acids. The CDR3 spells CASSLSGGYGYTF. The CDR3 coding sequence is TGTGCCAGCAGTTTATCGGGGGGCTATGGCTACACCTTC.

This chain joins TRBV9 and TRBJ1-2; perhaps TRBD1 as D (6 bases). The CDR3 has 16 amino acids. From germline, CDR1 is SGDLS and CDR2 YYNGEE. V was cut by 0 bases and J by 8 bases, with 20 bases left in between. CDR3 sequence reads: CASSVAFGGNGEGYTF. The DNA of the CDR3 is TGTGCCAGCAGCGTAGCTTTCGGGGGCAATGGAGAGGGCTACACCTTC. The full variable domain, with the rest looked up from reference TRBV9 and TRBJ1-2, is DSGVTQTPKHLITATGQRVTLRCSPRSGDLSVYWYQQSLDQGLQFLIQYYNGEERAKGNILERFSAQQFPDLHSELNLSSLELGDSALYFCASSVAFGGNGEGYTFGSGTRLTVV.

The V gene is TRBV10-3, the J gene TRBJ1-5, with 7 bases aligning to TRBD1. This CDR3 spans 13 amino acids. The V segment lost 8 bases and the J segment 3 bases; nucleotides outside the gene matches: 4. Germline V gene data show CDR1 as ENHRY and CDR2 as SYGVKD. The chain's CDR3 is CAIGDSDNQPQHF. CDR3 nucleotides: TGTGCCATCGGGGACAGTGACAATCAGCCCCAGCATTTT.

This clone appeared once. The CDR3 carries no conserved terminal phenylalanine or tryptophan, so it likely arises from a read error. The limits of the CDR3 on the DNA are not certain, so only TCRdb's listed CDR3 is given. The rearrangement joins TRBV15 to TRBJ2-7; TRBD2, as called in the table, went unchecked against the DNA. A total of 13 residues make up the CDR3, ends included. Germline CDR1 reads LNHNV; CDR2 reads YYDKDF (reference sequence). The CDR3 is CATSREVGEEIRS.

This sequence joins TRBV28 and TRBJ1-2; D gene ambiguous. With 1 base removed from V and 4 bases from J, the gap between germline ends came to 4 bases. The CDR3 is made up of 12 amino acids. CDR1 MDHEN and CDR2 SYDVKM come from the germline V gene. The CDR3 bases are TGTGCCAGCAGTTTATCCAGCTATGGCTACACCTTC. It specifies CASSLSSYGYTF.